This entry lists 27 T cell receptor beta chains sequenced from one sample in a study of long-term antiretroviral therapy in people with HIV. Run at survey level, the immunoSEQ assay was version v3.0. Assay: immunoSEQ multiplex PCR; the TCRdb copy retains only in-frame clones and omits some. The profile shows about 21,000 clones, about nine tenths of them singletons. Sample: unsorted PBMCs, taken 0.2 years before starting antiretroviral therapy. All receptors derive from a young man with HIV.

This chain uses TRBV7-2 with TRBJ1-4; D unclear. Per the germline V gene, CDR1 is SGHTA and CDR2 is FQGNSA. CDR3 length: 13 amino acids. V lost 3 bases to trimming and J lost 13 bases, with 15 bases between them. The CDR3 sequence is CASSFDTRSLLFF. CDR3 bases: TGTGCCAGCAGCTTCGATACCAGATCATTACTGTTTTTT.

The CDR3 protein is CASSLAPQGDYEQYF. CDR3 DNA sequence: TGTGCCAGCAGCTTAGCGCCACAGGGGGATTACGAGCAGTACTTC. The V and J genes are TRBV7-6 and TRBJ2-7; 8 nucleotides line up with TRBD1. The CDR3 has 15 residues. J lost 4 bases, V lost 0 bases, and 5 bases had no gene match. CDR1 is SGHVS, CDR2 FNYEAQ, per germline.

The chain uses TRBV5-1 and TRBJ2-5; D not certain. The germline V and J ends were trimmed by 0 bases and 2 bases, with 8 bases remaining between them. The CDR3 covers 14 residues. Germline CDR1 SGHRS, CDR2 YFSETQ. The CDR3 spells CASSLGWQQETQYF. CDR3 in DNA: TGCGCCAGCAGCTTGGGATGGCAGCAAGAGACCCAGTACTTC.

The chain carries TRBV4-3 and TRBJ1-6; D is unclear. Deletions cut 0 bases from V and 2 bases from J, with 8 bases between. Germline-derived CDR1 and CDR2 are LGHNA and YSLEER. There are 16 residues in the CDR3. CDR3 in amino acids: CASSQDRGAYNSPLHF. CDR3 in DNA: TGCGCCAGCAGCCAAGACCGCGGGGCCTATAATTCACCCCTCCACTTT.

The chain has TRBV5-4 and TRBJ1-4; no reliable D call. The CDR3 has 15 amino acids. The V gene lost 4 bases and the J gene lost 11 bases, with 21 bases spanning the gap. In germline, CDR1 is SGHNT, CDR2 YYREEE (reference sequence). CDR3 DNA: TGTGCCAGCAGCCGGGCGGACGGGCCCCAGTTGAAACTGTTTTTT. Its protein product is CASSRADGPQLKLFF.

V is TRBV19 and J is TRBJ1-1; D is unresolved. Trimming pared 2 bases from V and 10 bases from J, leaving 8 bases between. This CDR3 has 11 residues. Germline V gene lookup returns CDR1 LNHDA and CDR2 SQIVND (reference sequence). The CDR3 region has the DNA TGTGCCAGTAGTATAAACAGTGGAGCTTTCTTT. Translated, it gives CASSINSGAFF.

The chain uses TRBV28 and TRBJ1-5, with D hard to call. Trimming left V 2 bases short and J 9 bases short, with 14 bases between. The CDR3 extends over 14 amino acids. Germline CDR1 is MDHEN and CDR2 is SYDVKM. The chain's CDR3 is CASSLRALPWPQHF. DNA for the CDR3: TGTGCCAGCAGTTTACGCGCCCTACCTTGGCCCCAGCATTTT.

V is TRBV5-1 and J is TRBJ2-3; maybe TRBD1 (6 bases). With 0 bases removed from V and 1 base from J, the gap between germline ends came to 6 bases. CDR1 and CDR2 (germline): SGHRS, YFSETQ. This CDR3 contains 14 residues. The CDR3 region is CASSLEGGTDTQYF. The CDR3 region has the DNA TGCGCCAGCAGCTTGGAGGGGGGCACAGATACGCAGTATTTT.

The chain recombines TRBV7-2 with TRBJ2-3; 8 nucleotides align to TRBD1. The ends lost 1 base at V and 2 bases at J; junction bases unmatched: 2. This CDR3 contains 15 residues. Germline-derived CDR1 and CDR2 are SGHTA and FQGNSA. CDR3 residues: CASSLDRGDTDTQYF. CDR3 nucleotide sequence: TGTGCCAGCAGCTTAGACAGGGGGGACACAGATACGCAGTATTTT.

This chain links TRBV5-4 with TRBJ1-1; D is unclear. Germline CDR1 is SGHNT and CDR2 is YYREEE (reference sequence). The CDR3 runs to 15 residues. V was pared by 1 base and J by 0 bases, with 10 bases between. As DNA, the CDR3 is TGTGCCAGCAGCTTGTATGAGATAATGAACACTGAAGCTTTCTTT. Translating it yields CASSLYEIMNTEAFF.

Of note for this clone: The germline gene is not matched at one end of the junction; a read error may be the cause. V and J are TRBV6-1 and TRBJ2-5; 7 nucleotides line up with TRBD2. The CDR3 extends over 15 amino acids. Germline V gene data show CDR1 as MNHNS and CDR2 as SASEGT. The CDR3 reads CASSEERLAQETQYF. In DNA, the CDR3 is TGTGCCAGCAGCGAAGAGAGACTAGCCCAAGAGACCCAGTACTTC.

The CDR3, as DNA: TGTGCCAGCAGTGAATGGGGACTTGAGACCCAGTACTTC. Its translation is CASSEWGLETQYF. This chain connects TRBV25-1 to TRBJ2-5, with D tentatively TRBD2 (6 bases). The V gene's germline CDR1 is MGHDK and CDR2 SYGVNS. CDR3 size: 13 residues. V gave up 1 base and J gave up 5 bases, with 8 bases separating them.

The chain uses TRBV6-5 and TRBJ2-1; no definite D call. The germline V gene has CDR1 MNHEY and CDR2 SVGAGI. The CDR3 extends over 15 amino acids. Trimming shortened V by 5 bases and J by 1 base, and 12 bases separated the two germline ends. CDR3 DNA: TGTGCCAGCAGTCGGAGCGAGGTATCCTACAATGAGCAGTTCTTC. As protein: CASSRSEVSYNEQFF.

The chain employs TRBV29-1 and TRBJ2-5; TRBD2 agrees at 8 bases. The CDR3 has 13 amino acids. CDR1 and CDR2 (germline): SQVTM, ANQGSEA. Germline trimming cut 7 bases from V and 1 base from J; bases unmatched to any gene: 5. The CDR3 reads CSASLAVQETQYF. The CDR3 region has the DNA TGCAGCGCATCACTAGCGGTCCAAGAGACCCAGTACTTC.

In its sample, this clone was seen once. This rearrangement joins TRBV5-6 to TRBJ2-3; D may be TRBD1 or TRBD2 (5 bases each). The ends were cut back, 4 bases at V and 2 bases at J, with 11 bases in the middle. The CDR3 contains 14 residues. CDR1 is SGHDT, CDR2 YYEEEE, per germline. CDR3: CASSPGRNTDTQYF. The CDR3 DNA follows: TGTGCCAGCAGCCCGGGGCGTAACACAGATACGCAGTATTTT.

This sequence joins TRBV27 and TRBJ1-1; D is ambiguous. The CDR3 covers 13 residues. The V and J ends lost 5 bases and 3 bases respectively, with 10 bases between them. Germline CDR1 and CDR2: MNHEY and SMNVEV (reference sequence). In DNA, the CDR3 is TGTGCCAGCAGTCCCTCCCCCCACACTGAAGCTTTCTTT. It encodes CASSPSPHTEAFF.

This clone came up once. The rearrangement joins TRBV29-1 to TRBJ2-1; 10 bases agree with TRBD2. Germline V gives CDR1 SQVTM, CDR2 ANQGSEA. Germline trimming cut 6 bases from V and 3 bases from J; bases unmatched to any gene: 8. The CDR3 runs to 15 residues. The DNA for the CDR3 is TGCAGCGTGACAGGACTAGCGGATATCTACAATGAGCAGTTCTTC. This sequence encodes CSVTGLADIYNEQFF.

V is TRBV6-1 and J is TRBJ1-2; TRBD1 agrees at 10 bases. V trimming: 4 bases; J trimming: 7 bases; junction bases outside the gene matches: 12. The length of the CDR3 is 16 residues. Germline V gene data show CDR1 as MNHNS and CDR2 as SASEGT. The CDR3: CASSAPGTGAIGGYTF. The CDR3 region has the DNA TGTGCCAGCAGTGCCCCCGGGACAGGGGCGATAGGTGGCTACACCTTC.

The chain carries TRBV27 and TRBJ2-1; D gene ambiguous. Trimming shortened V by 3 bases and J by 6 bases, and 18 bases separated the two germline ends. The CDR3 extends over 16 amino acids. CDR1 is MNHEY and CDR2 is SMNVEV in the germline V gene (reference sequence). The DNA for the CDR3 is TGTGCCAGCAGTTTGAGGCAGGTCACTTGGGGCAATGAGCAGTTCTTC. This sequence encodes CASSLRQVTWGNEQFF.

The V call is TRBV9, the J call TRBJ2-7, with TRBD1 as a possible D gene (6 bases). CDR3 length: 12 residues. Per germline, CDR1 SGDLS and CDR2 YYNGEE. Trimming left V 3 bases short and J 6 bases short, with 10 bases between. The CDR3 DNA reads as TGTGCCAGCAGCGACAGGGTTGGCGAGCAGTACTTC. Translating it yields CASSDRVGEQYF.

This sequence joins TRBV29-1 and TRBJ1-5; no reliable D call. Germline CDR1 SQVTM, CDR2 ANQGSEA. CDR3 length: 12 residues. The germline V and J ends were trimmed by 4 bases and 3 bases, with 7 bases remaining between them. CDR3 DNA sequence: TGCAGCGTTGGCTTCAACAATCAGCCCCAGCATTTT. Amino acids: CSVGFNNQPQHF. The variable domain in full, with the rest retrieved from reference TRBV29-1 and TRBJ1-5, is SAVISQKPSRDICQRGTSLTIQCQVDSQVTMMFWYRQQPGQSLTLIATANQGSEATYESGFVIDKFPISRPNLTFSTLTVSNMSPEDSSIYLCSVGFNNQPQHFGDGTRLSIL.

The chain recombines TRBV25-1 with TRBJ2-7, with D possibly being TRBD1 (5 bases). The V gene lost 3 bases and the J gene lost 2 bases, with 8 bases spanning the gap. The CDR3 sequence is 13 residues long. Germline V CDR1 and CDR2: MGHDK, SYGVNS. The CDR3 DNA reads as TGTGCCAGCAGTGATCGACAGACCTACGAGCAGTACTTC. Amino acid sequence: CASSDRQTYEQYF.

The J gene is TRBJ2-5, the V gene TRBV6-1, with 9 bases identical to TRBD1. Germline V CDR1 and CDR2: MNHNS, SASEGT. Trimming cost V 5 bases and J 6 bases; bases outside gene matches: 10. This CDR3 spans 15 amino acids. CDR3: CASSLEPGQGQTQYF. For the CDR3, the DNA is TGTGCCAGCAGTCTCGAACCGGGACAGGGACAGACCCAGTACTTC.

This chain links TRBV7-2 with TRBJ2-3, with D possibly TRBD2 on 7 matching bases. Germline loops: CDR1 SGHTA, CDR2 FQGNSA. The CDR3 runs 17 residues. The V gene lost 5 bases and the J gene lost 2 bases, with 20 bases spanning the gap. The DNA of the CDR3 is TGTGCCAGCAGCGCCCAACCCGCGGGGGCCGCCACAGATACGCAGTATTTT. Translated: CASSAQPAGAATDTQYF. Full variable domain (missing parts from reference TRBV7-2 and TRBJ2-3): GAGVSQSPSNKVTEKGKDVELRCDPISGHTALYWYRQSLGQGLEFLIYFQGNSAPDKSGLPSDRFSAERTGGSVSTLTIQRTQQEDSAVYLCASSAQPAGAATDTQYFGPGTRLTVL.

The chain is built from TRBV10-3 and TRBJ2-7; D might be TRBD2 (5 bases). This CDR3 has 15 residues. V was pared by 2 bases and J by 5 bases, with 16 bases between. CDR1 and CDR2 (germline): ENHRY, SYGVKD. The CDR3 loop is CAISEISRPGDEQYF. The CDR3 DNA is TGTGCCATCAGTGAGATCTCGCGGCCCGGGGACGAGCAGTACTTC.

This sequence joins TRBV9 and TRBJ1-2, with TRBD1 as a possible D gene (6 bases). Germline V lookup: CDR1 SGDLS, CDR2 YYNGEE. This CDR3 comprises 15 residues. Between the trimmed V and J ends, which lost 4 bases and 0 bases, there was a span of 13 bases. CDR3 sequence (DNA): TGTGCCAGCAGCCCCAGGGGTCTTGCTAACTATGGCTACACCTTC. It codes for CASSPRGLANYGYTF.

The V call is TRBV11-2, the J call TRBJ1-2; no definite D call. This CDR3 has 14 residues. V lost 1 base to trimming and J lost 4 bases, with 10 bases between them. Germline V CDR1 and CDR2: SGHAT, FQNNGV. The DNA of the CDR3 is TGTGCCAGCAGCTTAGCGTCGGGAGTCTATGGCTACACCTTC. Amino acid sequence: CASSLASGVYGYTF.